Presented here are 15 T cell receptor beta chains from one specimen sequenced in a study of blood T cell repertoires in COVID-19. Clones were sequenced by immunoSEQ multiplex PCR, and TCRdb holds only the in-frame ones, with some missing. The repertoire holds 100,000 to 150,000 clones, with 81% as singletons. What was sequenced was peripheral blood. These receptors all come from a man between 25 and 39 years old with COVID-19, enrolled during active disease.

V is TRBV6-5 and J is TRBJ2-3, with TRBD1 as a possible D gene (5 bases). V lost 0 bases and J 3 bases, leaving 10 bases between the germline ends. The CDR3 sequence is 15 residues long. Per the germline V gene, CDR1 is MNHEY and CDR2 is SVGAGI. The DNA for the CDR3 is TGTGCCAGCAGTTACTCGACAGCTACGACAGATACGCAGTATTTT. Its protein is CASSYSTATTDTQYF.

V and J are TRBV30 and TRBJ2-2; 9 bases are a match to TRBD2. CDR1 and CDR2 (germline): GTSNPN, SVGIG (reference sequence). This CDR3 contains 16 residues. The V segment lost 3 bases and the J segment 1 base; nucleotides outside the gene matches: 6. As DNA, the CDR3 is TGTGCCTGGAGAGCCTTACTAGCGGGGAACACCGGGGAGCTGTTTTTT. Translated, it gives CAWRALLAGNTGELFF.

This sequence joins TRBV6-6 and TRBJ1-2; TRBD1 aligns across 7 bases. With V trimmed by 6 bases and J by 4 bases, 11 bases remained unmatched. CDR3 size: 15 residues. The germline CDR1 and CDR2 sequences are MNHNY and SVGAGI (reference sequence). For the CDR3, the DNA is TGTGCCAGCAGCCAAACTAACGACAGGGCCTATGGCTACACCTTC. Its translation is CASSQTNDRAYGYTF.

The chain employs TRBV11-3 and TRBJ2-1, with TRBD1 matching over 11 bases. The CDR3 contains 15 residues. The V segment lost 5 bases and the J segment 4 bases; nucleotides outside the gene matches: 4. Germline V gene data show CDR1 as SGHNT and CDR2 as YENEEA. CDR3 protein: CASSQGQGDYNEQFF. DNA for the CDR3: TGTGCCAGCAGCCAGGGACAGGGGGATTACAATGAGCAGTTCTTC.

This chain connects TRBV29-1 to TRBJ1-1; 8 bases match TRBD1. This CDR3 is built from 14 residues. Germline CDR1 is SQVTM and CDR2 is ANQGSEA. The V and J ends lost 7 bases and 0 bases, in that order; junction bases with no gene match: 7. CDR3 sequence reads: CSASTGAVNTEAFF. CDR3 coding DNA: TGCAGCGCATCGACAGGGGCTGTGAACACTGAAGCTTTCTTT.

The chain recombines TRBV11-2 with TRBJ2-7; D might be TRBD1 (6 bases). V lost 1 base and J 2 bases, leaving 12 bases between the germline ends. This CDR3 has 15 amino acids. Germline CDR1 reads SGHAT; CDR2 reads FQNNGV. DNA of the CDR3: TGTGCCAGCAGCTTAGGGCCGGACAGCACCTACGAGCAGTACTTC. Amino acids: CASSLGPDSTYEQYF. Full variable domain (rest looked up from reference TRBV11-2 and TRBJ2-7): EAGVAQSPRYKIIEKRQSVAFWCNPISGHATLYWYQQILGQGPKLLIQFQNNGVVDDSQLPKDRFSAERLKGVDSTLKIQPAKLEDSAVYLCASSLGPDSTYEQYFGPGTRLTVT.

The CDR3 bases are TGTGCCATCAGTGAGAGGGCGGGGATAAGCACAGATACGCAGTATTTT. This translates into CAISERAGISTDTQYF. This chain uses TRBV10-3 with TRBJ2-3; D might be TRBD2 (6 bases). Germline V gives CDR1 ENHRY, CDR2 SYGVKD. V gave up 2 bases and J gave up 0 bases, with 12 bases separating them. The CDR3 is made up of 16 amino acids.

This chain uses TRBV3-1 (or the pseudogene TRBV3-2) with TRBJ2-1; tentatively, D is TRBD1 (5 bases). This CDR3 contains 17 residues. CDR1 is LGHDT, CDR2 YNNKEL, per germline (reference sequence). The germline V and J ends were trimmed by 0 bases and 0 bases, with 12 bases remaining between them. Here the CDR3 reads CASSQEGADPSYNEQFF. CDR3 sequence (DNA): TGTGCCAGCAGCCAAGAAGGGGCGGACCCCTCCTACAATGAGCAGTTCTTC.

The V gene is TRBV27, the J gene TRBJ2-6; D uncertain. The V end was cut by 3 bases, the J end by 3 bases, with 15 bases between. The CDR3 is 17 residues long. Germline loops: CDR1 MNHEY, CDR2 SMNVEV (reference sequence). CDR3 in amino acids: CASSFRLTNLGANVLTF. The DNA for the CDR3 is TGTGCCAGCAGTTTTAGACTCACTAACCTTGGGGCCAACGTCCTGACTTTC.

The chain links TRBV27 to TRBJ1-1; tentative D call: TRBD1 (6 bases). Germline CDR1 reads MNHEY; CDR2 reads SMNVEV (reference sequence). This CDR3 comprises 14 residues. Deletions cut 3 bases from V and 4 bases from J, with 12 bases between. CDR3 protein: CASSLIGGGTEAFF. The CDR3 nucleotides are TGTGCCAGCAGTTTGATAGGGGGGGGCACTGAAGCTTTCTTT.

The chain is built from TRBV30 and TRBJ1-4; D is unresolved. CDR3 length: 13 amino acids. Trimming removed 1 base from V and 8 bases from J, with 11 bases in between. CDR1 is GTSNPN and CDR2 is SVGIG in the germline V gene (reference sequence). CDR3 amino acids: CAWSGLGGEKLFF. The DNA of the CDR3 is TGTGCCTGGAGTGGCCTGGGAGGAGAAAAACTGTTTTTT.

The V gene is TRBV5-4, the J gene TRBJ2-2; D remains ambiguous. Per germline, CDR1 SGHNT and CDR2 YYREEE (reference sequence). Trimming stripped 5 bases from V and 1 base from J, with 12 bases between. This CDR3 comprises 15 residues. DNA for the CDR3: TGTGCCAGCAGTAAGCACTTACTGAACACCGGGGAGCTGTTTTTT. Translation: CASSKHLLNTGELFF.

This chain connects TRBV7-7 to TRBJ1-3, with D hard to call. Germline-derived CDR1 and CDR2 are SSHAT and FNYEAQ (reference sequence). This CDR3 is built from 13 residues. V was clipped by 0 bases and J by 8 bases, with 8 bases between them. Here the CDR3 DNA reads TGTGCCAGCAGCTTAGCAGAGGGTCACACCATATATTTT. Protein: CASSLAEGHTIYF.

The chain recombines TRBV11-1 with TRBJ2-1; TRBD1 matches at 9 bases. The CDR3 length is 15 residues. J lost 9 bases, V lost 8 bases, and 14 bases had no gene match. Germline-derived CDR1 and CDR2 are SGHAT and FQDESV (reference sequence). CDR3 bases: TGTGCCAGCTTGAGTGGACAGGGGAATGCTGGTGAGCAGTTCTTC. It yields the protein CASLSGQGNAGEQFF.

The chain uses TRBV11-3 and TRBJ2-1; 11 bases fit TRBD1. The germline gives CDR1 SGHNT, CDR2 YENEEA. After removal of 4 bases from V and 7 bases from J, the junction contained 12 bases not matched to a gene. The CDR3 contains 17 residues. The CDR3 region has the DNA TGTGCCAGCAGCTCCATAAGCCCGGGACAGGGGGAGAATGAGCAGTTCTTC. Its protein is CASSSISPGQGENEQFF.